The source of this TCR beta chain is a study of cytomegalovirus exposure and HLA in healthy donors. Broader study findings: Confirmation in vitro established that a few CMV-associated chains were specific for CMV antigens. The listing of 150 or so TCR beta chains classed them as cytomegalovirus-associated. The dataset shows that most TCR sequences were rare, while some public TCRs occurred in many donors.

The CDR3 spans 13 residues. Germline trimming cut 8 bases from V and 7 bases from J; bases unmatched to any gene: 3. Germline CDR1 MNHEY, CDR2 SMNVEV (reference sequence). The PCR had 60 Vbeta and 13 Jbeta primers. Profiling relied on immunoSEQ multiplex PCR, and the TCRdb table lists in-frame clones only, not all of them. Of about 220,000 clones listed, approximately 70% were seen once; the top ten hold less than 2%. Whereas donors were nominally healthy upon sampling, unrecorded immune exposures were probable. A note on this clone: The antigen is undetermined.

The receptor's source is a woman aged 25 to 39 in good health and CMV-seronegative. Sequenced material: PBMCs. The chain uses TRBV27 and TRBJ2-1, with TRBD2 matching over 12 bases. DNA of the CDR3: TGTGCCAGCGGGCTAGCGGGAGGGAATGAGCAGTTCTTC. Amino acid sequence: CASGLAGGNEQFF.